The 32 T cell receptor beta chains given below trace back to one sample, sequenced in a study of T cells in Graves' hyperthyroidism and ophthalmopathy. TCR beta CDR3 regions were amplified from RNA transcripts. RT-PCR in the first round (using the HTBI primer set) targeted the TCR CDR3. TCRdb re-called the multiplex PCR reads with MiXCR, one entry per CDR3 protein. The sample has about 400,000 distinct CDR3 sequences, 14% to 15% seen once. Specimen: blood. All receptors come from a woman in her 30s with Graves' hyperthyroidism.

This clonotype was recorded many times. The rearrangement links TRBV30 to TRBJ1-1, with D uncertain. Between the trimmed V and J ends, which lost 0 bases and 2 bases, there was a span of 10 bases. The CDR3 extends over 14 amino acids. In germline, CDR1 is GTSNPN, CDR2 SVGIG (reference sequence). The CDR3 here is CAWSVGQRNTEAFF. In DNA, the CDR3 is TGTGCCTGGAGTGTCGGGCAGAGAAACACTGAAGCTTTCTTT.

The chain uses TRBV4-2 and TRBJ2-7; 7 nucleotides line up with TRBD2. The CDR3 extends over 15 amino acids. The germline V gene has CDR1 LGHNA and CDR2 YNFKEQ. With V trimmed by 9 bases and J by 4 bases, 15 bases remained unmatched. CDR3 coding DNA: TGTGCCAGTAGTCTTGGGACTACGAAAGTTTACGAGCAGTACTTC. It is translated as CASSLGTTKVYEQYF.

In its sample, this clonotype was seen many times. V gene TRBV28 combines with J gene TRBJ2-7; 7 bases fit TRBD1. The germline V gene encodes CDR1 MDHEN and CDR2 SYDVKM. The CDR3 loop spans 16 amino acids. The V and J ends lost 7 bases and 3 bases, in that order; junction bases with no gene match: 15. CDR3 coding DNA: TGTGCCAGCACCGCGGACAGGCTGGACAGGAACTACGAGCAGTACTTC. Protein: CASTADRLDRNYEQYF.

This clonotype was seen more than once but under ten times. This chain connects TRBV18 to TRBJ2-5; 7 bases are a match to TRBD1. V shed 6 bases and J 1 base; nucleotides not matched to a gene: 5. This CDR3 region has 14 residues. Germline CDR1 is KGHSH and CDR2 is LQKENI. CDR3 DNA sequence: TGTGCCAGCTCGGGCGACAGGGCCCAAGAGACCCAGTACTTC. Translated, it gives CASSGDRAQETQYF.

The chain couples TRBV5-1 to TRBJ2-7; TRBD2 aligns across 13 bases. The CDR3 has 15 amino acids. V shed 2 bases, J shed 3 bases, and the junction held 2 bases outside the gene matches. CDR1 is SGHRS and CDR2 is YFSETQ in the germline V gene. The CDR3 reads CASSLGTSGNYEQYF. DNA for the CDR3: TGCGCCAGCAGCTTAGGGACTAGCGGGAACTACGAGCAGTACTTC.

This clonotype was seen many times. The rearrangement uses TRBV28 and TRBJ2-1; unclear D gene. Between the trimmed V and J ends, which lost 5 bases and 10 bases, there was a span of 9 bases. CDR3 size: 11 residues. The germline V gene has CDR1 MDHEN and CDR2 SYDVKM. Here the CDR3 reads CASSIQGEQFF. Here the CDR3 DNA reads TGTGCCAGCAGTATACAAGGAGAGCAGTTCTTC.

The genes are TRBV4-2 and TRBJ2-7; D is ambiguous. V dropped 3 bases and J dropped 6 bases, with 15 bases sitting between them. Looked up from germline, CDR1 is LGHNA and CDR2 is YNFKEQ. The CDR3 is 14 residues long. The CDR3 DNA sequence: TGTGCCAGCAGCCAGAAAACCGGAGAGGTCGAGCAGTACTTC. It codes for CASSQKTGEVEQYF.

The V gene is TRBV4-1, the J gene TRBJ2-2; D uncertain. This CDR3 contains 15 residues. The V and J ends lost 7 bases and 0 bases respectively, with 12 bases between them. Germline CDR1 reads MGHRA; CDR2 reads YSYEKL. CDR3 sequence reads: CASNPEPANTGELFF. In DNA, the CDR3 is TGCGCCAGCAACCCGGAACCCGCGAACACCGGGGAGCTGTTTTTT.

The J gene is TRBJ2-3, the V gene TRBV20-1; 12 bases are a match to TRBD2. The CDR3 is 20 amino acids. From germline, CDR1 is DFQATT and CDR2 SNEGSKA (reference sequence). V was pared by 1 base and J by 4 bases, with 18 bases of the junction left unmatched. The CDR3, as DNA: TGCAGTGCTAGAGTTGGGGGGCGACTAGCGGGAGTAGGCGGGGCAGATACGCAGTATTTT. It encodes CSARVGGRLAGVGGADTQYF.

Turning to this clonotype: Just one base apart from a much larger clone, this may be a read error. The chain uses TRBV10-3 and TRBJ2-3, with D maybe TRBD1 (6 bases). Germline loops: CDR1 ENHRY, CDR2 SYGVKD. The CDR3 totals 15 residues. V dropped 10 bases and J dropped 0 bases, with 17 bases sitting between them. The CDR3 DNA is TGTGCCACAAAAAACAGGGAGCCAAGCACAGATACGCAGTATTTT. The encoded protein is CATKNREPSTDTQYF.

This clonotype was seen more than once but under ten times. One base away lies a much larger clone, so this may be a sequencing read error. The chain is built from TRBV20-1 and TRBJ2-7, with a tentative D call TRBD2 (6 bases). Trimming took 4 bases from V and 2 from J, leaving 18 bases between them. This CDR3 spans 15 amino acids. Per the germline V gene, CDR1 is DFQATT and CDR2 is SNEGSKA (reference sequence). CDR3: CSATDEAGPTYEQYF. The CDR3 bases are TGCAGTGCTACCGATGAAGCGGGCCCGACCTACGAGCAGTACTTC.

The chain links TRBV24-1 to TRBJ2-7, with D possibly being TRBD2 (7 bases). Germline V gene lookup returns CDR1 KGHDR and CDR2 SFDVKD. Trimming took off 1 base at V and 5 bases at J, with 8 bases between the two ends. The CDR3 consists of 13 residues. The chain's CDR3 is CATSDLGGDEQYF. CDR3 DNA sequence: TGTGCCACCAGTGATTTAGGGGGGGACGAGCAGTACTTC.

This clonotype was seen repeatedly, ten times or more. This chain uses TRBV20-1 with TRBJ1-2; 7 positions match TRBD1. The V and J ends lost 1 base and 0 bases, in that order; junction bases with no gene match: 5. The CDR3 is 15 residues long. CDR1 is DFQATT and CDR2 is SNEGSKA in the germline V gene (reference sequence). The CDR3 region is CSARAWGTANYGYTF. Written as DNA, the CDR3 is TGCAGTGCTAGAGCCTGGGGGACAGCTAACTATGGCTACACCTTC.

There are many counts of this clonotype. The V call is TRBV7-9, the J call TRBJ1-1; D uncertain. The ends were cut back, 6 bases at V and 2 bases at J, with 10 bases in the middle. This CDR3 is built from 13 residues. Germline CDR1 and CDR2: SEHNR and FQNEAQ (reference sequence). CDR3 in amino acids: CASRLSSNTEAFF. CDR3 coding DNA: TGTGCCAGCAGACTATCAAGTAACACTGAAGCTTTCTTT.

The chain combines TRBV28 with TRBJ2-1; TRBD2 is a possible D gene (5 bases). V was trimmed by 7 bases and J by 3 bases, leaving 19 bases between them. Germline-derived CDR1 and CDR2 are MDHEN and SYDVKM. This CDR3 contains 16 residues. In DNA, the CDR3 is TGTGCCAGCACCTTTCATCCCGTCAGCGGCTACAATGAGCAGTTCTTC. This gives the protein CASTFHPVSGYNEQFF.

This clonotype was detected ten times or more. In DNA form, the CDR3 reads TGTGCCACCCGGGCCGGGAGGGGCACAGATACGCAGTATTTT. Translation: CATRAGRGTDTQYF. The chain employs TRBV15 and TRBJ2-3; 8 bases line up with TRBD2. The CDR3 consists of 14 residues. Germline assignment: CDR1 LNHNV and CDR2 YYDKDF (reference sequence). Germline trimming cut 8 bases from V and 1 base from J; bases unmatched to any gene: 5.

This clonotype was detected many times. In nucleotides, the CDR3 is TGTGCCAGCAGCTTACACGACGTGGATACGCAGTATTTT. Its translation: CASSLHDVDTQYF. The chain is built from TRBV7-9 and TRBJ2-3; D unresolved. V lost 2 bases to trimming and J lost 6 bases, with 9 bases between them. Germline CDR1 reads SEHNR; CDR2 reads FQNEAQ (reference sequence). CDR3 size: 13 residues.

This clonotype was counted many times. The chain joins TRBV3-1 to TRBJ2-7, with 9 bases that match TRBD2. Germline CDR1 LGHDT, CDR2 YNNKEL (reference sequence). With 0 bases clipped from V and 3 bases from J, the junction kept 3 bases outside the gene matches. This CDR3 is built from 15 residues. CDR3 in DNA: TGTGCCAGCAGCCAAGAGATTAGCGGGAGCTACGAGCAGTACTTC. Protein sequence: CASSQEISGSYEQYF.

A note on this clonotype: A much larger clone lies a single base off, so this may be a read error. The chain employs TRBV10-3 and TRBJ1-1, with TRBD1 matching over 7 bases. The CDR3 is 15 amino acids. Per germline, CDR1 ENHRY and CDR2 SYGVKD. CDR3 region: CAISESGGVGTGAFF. The CDR3 bases are TGTGCCATCAGTGAGTCAGGGGGCGTGGGCACTGGAGCTTTCTTT.

In this sample, this clonotype turned up a few times. The rearrangement links TRBV5-1 to TRBJ2-7, with TRBD2 matching 16 bases. Unmatched junction bases numbered 4, after V lost 0 bases and J lost 4 bases. The CDR3 loop spans 17 amino acids. Germline assignment: CDR1 SGHRS and CDR2 YFSETQ. CDR3 sequence: CASSLEGLAGGRYEQYF. The CDR3, as DNA: TGCGCCAGCAGCTTGGAGGGACTAGCGGGAGGGCGGTACGAGCAGTACTTC.

This clonotype has more than one count but fewer than ten. This chain uses TRBV29-1 with TRBJ2-7; D unclear. The ends were cut back, 4 bases at V and 9 bases at J, with 19 bases in the middle. CDR3 length: 13 amino acids. The germline V gene has CDR1 SQVTM and CDR2 ANQGSEA. Here the CDR3 DNA reads TGCAGCGTTGGGGATACTTCCACCGTCGGGCAGTACTTC. As protein: CSVGDTSTVGQYF.

The chain recombines TRBV6-5 with TRBJ1-2; D possibly corresponds to TRBD1 (6 bases). The CDR3 contains 16 residues. Germline V gives CDR1 MNHEY, CDR2 SVGAGI. Trimming took 2 bases from V and 2 from J, leaving 15 bases between them. The CDR3 nucleotides are TGTGCCAGCAGTTACGGGGGAGGGGGGTCGAACTATGGCTACACCTTC. It codes for CASSYGGGGSNYGYTF.

V is TRBV3-1 and J is TRBJ2-1; D may match TRBD1 or TRBD2 (6 bases each). The germline V gene has CDR1 LGHDT and CDR2 YNNKEL (reference sequence). This CDR3 contains 12 residues. V lost 4 bases and J lost 14, with 15 bases in between. The CDR3 nucleotides read TGTGCCAGCAGCCCTCTTACGAGGGGGGAGTTCTTC. Residues: CASSPLTRGEFF.

The chain recombines TRBV3-1 with TRBJ2-7; D may correspond to TRBD1 or TRBD2 (5 bases each). Trimming left V 4 bases short and J 5 bases short, with 18 bases between. CDR3 length equals 15 residues. The germline gives CDR1 LGHDT, CDR2 YNNKEL (reference sequence). CDR3 DNA sequence: TGTGCCAGCAGCCTAACCGGGCCCAGGGACGACGAGCAGTACTTC. As protein: CASSLTGPRDDEQYF.

There are a few counts of this clonotype. V is TRBV2 and J is TRBJ2-6; 8 bases fit TRBD1. Germline V gene lookup returns CDR1 SNHLY and CDR2 FYNNEI. V was pared by 6 bases and J by 4 bases, with 2 bases of the junction left unmatched. The CDR3 contains 14 residues. The CDR3 here is CASSRGRGANVLTF. The CDR3 DNA reads as TGTGCCAGCAGCAGGGGGCGCGGGGCCAACGTCCTGACTTTC.

The CDR3 is CSATKFEGNEQFF. CDR3 coding DNA: TGCAGTGCTACCAAGTTTGAGGGCAATGAGCAGTTCTTC. This sequence joins TRBV20-1 and TRBJ2-1; perhaps TRBD2 as D (5 bases). Germline loops: CDR1 DFQATT, CDR2 SNEGSKA (reference sequence). There are 13 residues in the CDR3. Trimming left V 4 bases short and J 6 bases short, with 13 bases between.

CDR3 loop: CSADDRVNYGYTF. The CDR3 DNA reads as TGCAGTGCAGACGACAGGGTTAACTATGGCTACACCTTC. The rearrangement links TRBV20-1 to TRBJ1-2, with 7 bases fitting TRBD1. Trimming removed 6 bases from V and 1 base from J; junction bases left unmatched: 5. CDR3 size: 13 residues. Germline V CDR1 and CDR2: DFQATT, SNEGSKA (reference sequence).

The V gene is TRBV4-1, the J gene TRBJ2-7; tentatively, D is TRBD2 (6 bases). The CDR3 has 15 amino acids. CDR1 and CDR2 from the germline V gene are MGHRA and YSYEKL. V dropped 4 bases and J dropped 1 base, with 14 bases sitting between them. CDR3 nucleotides: TGCGCCAGCAGCCTCGGATCTGGGGGGTCCTACGAGCAGTACTTC. Residues: CASSLGSGGSYEQYF.

This clonotype turned up a few times. This chain links TRBV7-2 with TRBJ1-5; TRBD1 is a possible D gene (5 bases). CDR1 is SGHTA and CDR2 is FQGNSA in the germline V gene. The CDR3 is 13 residues long. V was clipped by 4 bases and J by 7 bases, with 11 bases between them. Here the CDR3 reads CASSSEGSQPQHF. The CDR3 nucleotides are TGTGCCAGCAGCTCTGAGGGGTCCCAGCCCCAGCATTTT.

V gene TRBV28 combines with J gene TRBJ1-3, with 7 bases fitting TRBD1. The V and J ends lost 6 bases and 8 bases, in that order; junction bases with no gene match: 10. CDR1 and CDR2 (germline): MDHEN, SYDVKM. This CDR3 spans 14 amino acids. The CDR3 loop reads CASSQARDSHTIYF. The CDR3 region has the DNA TGTGCCAGCAGCCAAGCCCGGGACAGCCACACCATATATTTT.

V usage is TRBV24-1 and J usage is TRBJ2-1, with D perhaps TRBD2 (8 bases). This CDR3 spans 15 amino acids. V was trimmed by 5 bases and J by 6 bases, leaving 16 bases between them. The germline V gene encodes CDR1 KGHDR and CDR2 SFDVKD. The DNA of the CDR3 is TGTGCCACCAGTGTCAGGGGGAGCGGGGGCAATGAGCAGTTCTTC. Its translation: CATSVRGSGGNEQFF.

This clonotype was counted many times. This rearrangement joins TRBV24-1 to TRBJ2-7; the D gene is possibly TRBD2 (6 bases). Trimming took off 4 bases at V and 5 bases at J, with 14 bases between the two ends. This CDR3 contains 14 residues. The germline V gene has CDR1 KGHDR and CDR2 SFDVKD. This chain's CDR3 is CATSESSGGNEQYF. CDR3 bases: TGTGCCACCAGTGAATCCTCTGGGGGGAACGAGCAGTACTTC.